The 20 T cell receptor beta chains below come from one sample, sequenced in a study of Graves' ophthalmopathy and Graves' hyperthyroidism. TCR beta CDR3 regions were amplified from RNA transcripts. An initial RT-PCR round employing HTBI primers preceded a second-round multiplex PCR. Each CDR3 protein is one row after TCRdb ran MiXCR on the multiplex PCR reads. The table lists around 590,000 distinct CDR3 sequences, just under 40% of them singletons. Sequencing used peripheral blood or thyroid tissue (not recorded which). The receptors derive from an adult man with Graves' hyperthyroidism.

This clonotype was found many times. V usage is TRBV5-8 and J usage is TRBJ1-1; D uncertain. The CDR3 has 14 amino acids. Germline V lookup: CDR1 SGHTS, CDR2 YDEGEE. Trimming removed 4 bases from V and 4 bases from J, with 14 bases in between. In DNA, the CDR3 is TGTGCCAGCAGCCCGGGCCTGCGGGGCACTGAAGCTTTCTTT. It yields the protein CASSPGLRGTEAFF.

This clonotype occurred many times. This rearrangement joins TRBV12-3 or TRBV12-4 to TRBJ1-5; D not certain. V was clipped by 7 bases and J by 0 bases, with 13 bases between them. The CDR3 is 15 residues long. The CDR3 coding sequence is TGTGCCAGCACCGGCTCGGGGTATAGCAATCAGCCCCAGCATTTT. Protein sequence: CASTGSGYSNQPQHF.

The chain is built from TRBV2 and TRBJ2-3; D is ambiguous. The CDR3 is made up of 15 amino acids. From germline, CDR1 is SNHLY and CDR2 FYNNEI. V lost 6 bases and J 0 bases, leaving 13 bases between the germline ends. The CDR3 spells CASSLRRTSTDTQYF. The CDR3 region has the DNA TGTGCCAGCAGCTTGCGAAGGACCAGCACAGATACGCAGTATTTT.

V is TRBV29-1 and J is TRBJ2-7; 7 bases fit TRBD2. Germline lookup yields CDR1 SQVTM and CDR2 ANQGSEA. The CDR3 runs to 12 residues. J gave up 3 bases and V 8 bases, and 7 bases lay outside the gene matches. The CDR3 sequence: CSLRRESYEQYF. The CDR3 DNA is TGCAGCTTGCGGCGGGAGAGCTACGAGCAGTACTTC.

Ten or more counts support this clonotype. The J gene is TRBJ2-7, the V gene TRBV20-1; D is perhaps TRBD1 (6 bases). V lost 3 bases and J 3 bases, leaving 12 bases between the germline ends. Per germline, CDR1 DFQATT and CDR2 SNEGSKA (reference sequence). The CDR3 spans 13 residues. The CDR3: CSARLRGGYEQYF. The CDR3 coding sequence is TGCAGTGCTAGGTTGAGAGGGGGCTACGAGCAGTACTTC.

The CDR3 region has the DNA TGTGCCAGCAGCTTCCGGGACAGGGTGGCCACTGAAGCTTTCTTT. Its translation: CASSFRDRVATEAFF. The chain recombines TRBV7-9 with TRBJ1-1; 9 bases align to TRBD1. CDR1 and CDR2 (germline): SEHNR, FQNEAQ (reference sequence). Germline trimming cut 3 bases from V and 4 bases from J; bases unmatched to any gene: 6. The CDR3 consists of 15 residues.

This clonotype appeared many times. The chain has TRBV4-1 and TRBJ1-1; the D gene is possibly TRBD1 (5 bases). The CDR3 is 16 amino acids. V lost 0 bases and J 0 bases, leaving 11 bases between the germline ends. The germline gives CDR1 MGHRA, CDR2 YSYEKL. The CDR3 reads CASSQDRQYMNTEAFF. CDR3 in DNA: TGCGCCAGCAGCCAAGATCGACAGTACATGAACACTGAAGCTTTCTTT.

Many counts were recorded for this clonotype. The CDR3 region has the DNA TGCAGCGTTGAATTCGAGACCCAGTACTTC. Translation gives CSVEFETQYF. The chain uses TRBV29-1 and TRBJ2-5; D remains unclear. V shed 2 bases and J shed 5 bases, with 3 bases lying between them. The CDR3 has 10 residues. Germline CDR1 is SQVTM and CDR2 is ANQGSEA.

This clonotype was counted only a few times. This sequence joins TRBV7-3 and TRBJ2-7, with 12 positions matching TRBD2. The J call is doubtful: the DNA matches TRBJ2-1 better. The V gene's germline CDR1 is SGHTA and CDR2 FQGTGA. CDR3 length: 17 residues. DNA for the CDR3: TGTGCCAGCAGCTCCCGGGGAGGACTAGCGGGGTGGGGGGAGCAGTTCTTC. Protein product: CASSSRGGLAGWGEQFF.

This clonotype was found many times. Its ends do not fully match the called genes, so a read error is possible. This sequence joins TRBV2 and TRBJ1-1; tentatively, D is TRBD1 (6 bases). This CDR3 comprises 10 residues. From germline, CDR1 is SNHLY and CDR2 FYNNEI. CDR3 in DNA: TGTGCCAGCAGTGGGACAGCCGCTACCTTT. Protein: CASSGTAATF. Combining the CDR3 with reference TRBV2 and TRBJ1-1 gives the whole variable domain EPEVTQTPSHQVTQMGQEVILRCVPISNHLYFYWYRQILGQKVEFLVSFYNNEISEKSEIFDDQFSVERPDGSNFTLKIRSTKLEDSAMYFCASSGTAATFGQGTRLTVV.

The rearrangement uses TRBV2 and TRBJ1-5, with D perhaps TRBD1 (5 bases). The CDR3 sequence is 17 residues long. Germline CDR1 SNHLY, CDR2 FYNNEI. Trimming cost V 2 bases and J 7 bases, with 21 bases left between them. DNA of the CDR3: TGTGCCAGCAGTGAACTCGGGGGGGGTCTCGGTGAGCAGCCCCAGCATTTT. Translated, it gives CASSELGGGLGEQPQHF.

The sample holds many counts of this clonotype. This chain uses TRBV12-3 or TRBV12-4 with TRBJ1-6, with D unresolved. V lost 1 base, J lost 5 bases, and 3 bases lay in between. This CDR3 contains 13 residues. The CDR3 region has the DNA TGTGCCAGCAGTTTAGATCATAATTCACCCCTCCACTTT. Translated, it gives CASSLDHNSPLHF.

This clonotype was seen only a few times. The CDR3 protein is CASSTDGVKAFF. The CDR3 bases are TGTGCCAGCAGCACGGACGGAGTAAAAGCTTTCTTT. The chain combines TRBV7-9 with TRBJ1-1; no clear D. Germline V lookup: CDR1 SEHNR, CDR2 FQNEAQ (reference sequence). This CDR3 has 12 amino acids. V lost 5 bases and J 9 bases, leaving 13 bases between the germline ends.

The V call is TRBV7-9, the J call TRBJ1-3; 12 bases align to TRBD2. TRBJ2-3 matches the DNA end more closely, so the J call is doubtful. The CDR3 totals 15 residues. Germline CDR1 SEHNR, CDR2 FQNEAQ (reference sequence). Written as DNA, the CDR3 is TGTGCCAGCAGCTTCGGACTAGCGGGGTCAGATACGCAGTATTTT. Protein: CASSFGLAGSDTQYF.

The table lists this clonotype with many counts. The chain combines TRBV28 with TRBJ2-7, with TRBD1 matching over 9 bases. The CDR3 loop spans 15 amino acids. Trimming removed 1 base from V and 5 bases from J; junction bases left unmatched: 6. CDR1 and CDR2 from the germline V gene are MDHEN and SYDVKM. CDR3 residues: CASSLSGQGSHEQYF. CDR3 DNA: TGTGCCAGCAGTTTATCGGGACAGGGATCCCACGAGCAGTACTTC.

The rearrangement links TRBV20-1 to TRBJ1-3; TRBD1 agrees at 7 bases. CDR1 is DFQATT and CDR2 is SNEGSKA in the germline V gene (reference sequence). The CDR3 is 15 residues long. J gave up 1 base and V 1 base, and 4 bases lay outside the gene matches. The CDR3 nucleotides are TGCAGTGCTAGAGGCGGGACAGCATCTGGAAACACCATATATTTT. Its translation is CSARGGTASGNTIYF.

Only one count was recorded for this clonotype. A much larger clone differs by one base, so this may be a read error. V is TRBV2 and J is TRBJ2-5, with D perhaps assigned TRBD1 or TRBD2 (6 bases each). CDR1 SNHLY and CDR2 FYNNEI come from the germline V gene. Trimming shortened V by 6 bases and J by 8 bases, and 13 bases separated the two germline ends. This CDR3 region has 12 residues. The CDR3 DNA reads TGTGCCAGCAGGGGGGGCGGAAAAACCCAGTACTTC. It codes for CASRGGGKTQYF.

The chain carries TRBV5-1 and TRBJ1-1, with a tentative D call TRBD1 (5 bases). V was shortened by 0 bases and J by 1 base, with 13 bases between the two germline ends. The CDR3 totals 16 residues. Germline lookup yields CDR1 SGHRS and CDR2 YFSETQ. The CDR3 nucleotides are TGCGCCAGCAGCTTGGTTCCGGCCACAGGGAACACTGAAGCTTTCTTT. As protein: CASSLVPATGNTEAFF.

This chain joins TRBV7-9 and TRBJ2-3, with D tentatively TRBD2 (5 bases). Germline values: CDR1 SEHNR, CDR2 FQNEAQ (reference sequence). The CDR3 is 12 residues long. Trimming stripped 1 base from V and 9 bases from J, with 8 bases between. The CDR3 coding sequence is TGTGCCAGCAGCTTAGAGGGCGGGACGCAGTATTTT. Translated: CASSLEGGTQYF.

The chain uses TRBV2 and TRBJ2-7, with TRBD1 identical over 9 bases. The V segment lost 8 bases and the J segment 0 bases; nucleotides outside the gene matches: 20. The CDR3 length is 19 residues. Germline assignment: CDR1 SNHLY and CDR2 FYNNEI. This chain's CDR3 is CASASSWTPGQGNSYEQYF. The CDR3 DNA is TGTGCCAGCGCCAGCAGCTGGACACCGGGACAGGGTAACTCCTACGAGCAGTACTTC.